A single T cell receptor beta chain is shown here with its context. This clonotype has at least ten counts. The antigen this receptor binds is unknown. No base qualities exist here, and no much larger clone lies one base off it. This specimen comes from a study of neurological immune-mediated disorders (dated by TCRdb to about 2019). About the full investigation: Peripheral blood TCR-beta repertoires from patients with HTLV-I-associated myelopathy (HAM/TSP), patients with multiple sclerosis, and healthy controls were compared in the study using UMI-based sequencing. Longitudinal samples, technical triplicates and paired sorted CD4+ and CD8+ T-cell subsets, alongside PBMC samples, were included among the approximately 110 TCR-beta libraries. Longitudinal HAM/TSP and healthy donors had 3 time-points each (3-40 month intervals). The cohort included about 66 subjects: roughly 14 with HAM/TSP, approximately 35 with multiple sclerosis, and 20 healthy controls.

On the study overall, not on this receptor specifically: No identical CDR3 amino acid sequences were found to be shared among expanded clones across subjects, suggesting that TCR-beta repertoires were private in all groups. TCR clonal expansion was highest in HAM/TSP patients and lowest in MS patients, with MS patients falling below even healthy controls.

Trimming accounts for 2 bases at V and 3 bases at J, while the number of junction bases matched to no gene is 4. The CDR3 goes from the cysteine to the phenylalanine over 15 residues. Only CDR3 DNA remains: 45 bases, in frame from the first base. CDR1 SGHRS and CDR2 YFSETQ were looked up in the germline V gene. To synthesize cDNA, template-switch 5'RACE was performed with a primer carrying a 10-nucleotide random unique molecular identifier so that each TCR transcript was tagged. Every sequencing run yielded over 160 million TCR-beta sequences covering 15-18 subjects. The RNeasy kit was used for extraction of total RNA. TCR-beta VDJ regions were amplified with primers for the TCR constant region and the 5'RACE anchor, using the KAPA Real-time Library Amplification kit. A first PCR added sample indexes and Illumina adaptors, after which a second PCR increased the library yield. After Ampure bead purification, the roughly 650 bp TCR product was size-selected on a 2% E-gel SizeSelection system. Before pooling, libraries had their quality checked on a Bioanalyzer, their concentration measured with Qubit, and their quantity determined with the Kapa Library Quantification kit. An Illumina HiSeq 2500 sequenced the libraries paired-end 2 x 150 bp. To increase sequence diversity, roughly 24-31% phiX was spiked into each library pool. The original pipeline was this. Quality-filtered reads were processed with the UMI-based MiGEC pipeline, and over 90% of raw TCR sequences were removed by the MiGEC pipeline during error correction. IMGT germline references were used for alignment of VDJ genes, and clonotypes were defined by a unique CDR3 amino acid sequence together with V-J genes. Clonal expansion, Shannon diversity and CDR3 relatedness were evaluated with VDJtools (CalcPairwiseDistances, ClusterSamples), while phylogenetic trees were built in CLCbio workbench. A clone was classed as expanded if it had 8 or more unique UMIs, a cutoff based on coefficient-of-variation modelling across technical triplicates. Using fastp at Q25 and MiXCR, TCRdb reprocessed the public reads and kept productive beta chains. Rows are combined by CDR3 protein, so each entry shows the most common genes and DNA. The V and J calls, along with clone size, are taken from TCRdb and not from the paper's own processing. The sample contains 55,000 to 75,000 distinct CDR3 sequences, about an eighth of them found a single time. Around 4.3% of the sample comes from the top ten.

The meaning of the sample's time point label: longitudinal time-point 1 (baseline). Unsorted PBMC libraries were generated from 2 million PBMCs stored in RNAlater at -80 °C until RNA extraction. Peripheral blood was subjected to Ficoll-Hypaque density gradient centrifugation to isolate PBMCs, which were then cryopreserved in liquid nitrogen. The receptor was isolated from a female donor with HTLV-1-associated myelopathy (HAM/TSP). This chain joins TRBV5-1 to TRBJ1-3; the junction holds 8 bases that match TRBD1. Sequenced material: PBMCs. The CDR3 is CASSFQGAHGNTIYF. The nucleotide sequence is TGCGCCAGCAGCTTTCAGGGGGCGCATGGAAACACCATATATTTT.